This T cell receptor (beta chain) was recovered during a study of control samples from healthy donors and cancer patients. This CDR3 has 13 amino acids. The V gene's germline CDR1 is MNHEY and CDR2 SMNVEV (reference sequence). V lost 1 base and J 5 bases, leaving 8 bases between the germline ends. TCRdb's table, derived via immunoSEQ multiplex PCR, lists solely in-frame clones and lacks some. This sample has 63,000 or so clones, with over 70% found just once. The chain joins TRBV27 to TRBJ2-5; D call uncertain. This receptor was identified in a middle-aged man in good health. Sequencing was carried out using blood. The CDR3: CASSLWSEETQYF. CDR3 coding DNA: TGTGCCAGCAGTTTATGGTCCGAGGAGACCCAGTACTTC.